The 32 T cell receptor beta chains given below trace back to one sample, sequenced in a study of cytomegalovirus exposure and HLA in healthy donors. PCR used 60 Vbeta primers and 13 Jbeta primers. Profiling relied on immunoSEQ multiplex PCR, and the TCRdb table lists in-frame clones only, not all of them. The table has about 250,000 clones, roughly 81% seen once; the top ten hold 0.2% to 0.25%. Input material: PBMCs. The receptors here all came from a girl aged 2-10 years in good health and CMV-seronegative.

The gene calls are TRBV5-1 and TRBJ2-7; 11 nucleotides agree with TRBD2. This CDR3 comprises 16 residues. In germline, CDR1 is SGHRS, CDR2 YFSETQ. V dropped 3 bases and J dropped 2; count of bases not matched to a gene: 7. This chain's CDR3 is CASSSQLSGGAYEQYF. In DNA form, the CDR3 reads TGCGCCAGCAGCTCTCAGCTTAGCGGGGGGGCCTACGAGCAGTACTTC.

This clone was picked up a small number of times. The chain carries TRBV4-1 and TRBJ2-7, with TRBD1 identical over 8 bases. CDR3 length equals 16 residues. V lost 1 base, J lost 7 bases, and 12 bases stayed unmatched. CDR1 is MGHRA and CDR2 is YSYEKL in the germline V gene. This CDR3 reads CASSQGRAGGHREQYF. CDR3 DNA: TGCGCCAGCAGCCAAGGCAGGGCAGGGGGCCACAGGGAGCAGTACTTC.

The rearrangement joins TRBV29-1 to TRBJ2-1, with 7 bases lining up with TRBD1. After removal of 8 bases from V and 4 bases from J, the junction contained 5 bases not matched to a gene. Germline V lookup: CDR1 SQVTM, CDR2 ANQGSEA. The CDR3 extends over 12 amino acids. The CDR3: CSPRDRYNEQFF. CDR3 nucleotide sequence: TGCAGCCCCCGGGACAGATACAATGAGCAGTTCTTC.

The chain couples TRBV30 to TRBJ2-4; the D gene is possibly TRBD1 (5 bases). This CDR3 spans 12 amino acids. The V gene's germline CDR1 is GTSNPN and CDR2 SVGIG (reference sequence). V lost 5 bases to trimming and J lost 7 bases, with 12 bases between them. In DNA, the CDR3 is TGTGCCTGGGAACCCCAGGGTAACATTCAGTACTTC. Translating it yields CAWEPQGNIQYF.

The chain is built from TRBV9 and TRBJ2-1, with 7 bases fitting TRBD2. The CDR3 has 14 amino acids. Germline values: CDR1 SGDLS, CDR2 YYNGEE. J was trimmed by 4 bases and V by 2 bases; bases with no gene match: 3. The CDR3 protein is CASSVASGYNEQFF. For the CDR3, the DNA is TGTGCCAGCAGCGTGGCTAGCGGATACAATGAGCAGTTCTTC.

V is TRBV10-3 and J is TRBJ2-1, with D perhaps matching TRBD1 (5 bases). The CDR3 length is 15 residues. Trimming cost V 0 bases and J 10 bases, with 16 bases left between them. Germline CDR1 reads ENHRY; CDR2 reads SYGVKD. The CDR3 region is CAISESPLTAREQFF. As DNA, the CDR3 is TGTGCCATCAGTGAGTCCCCTCTGACAGCCAGAGAGCAGTTCTTC.

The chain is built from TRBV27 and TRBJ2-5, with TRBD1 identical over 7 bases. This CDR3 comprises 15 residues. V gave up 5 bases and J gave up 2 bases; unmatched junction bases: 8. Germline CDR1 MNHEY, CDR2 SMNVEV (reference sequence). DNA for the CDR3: TGTGCCAGCAGTCCGACAGGGCGGATTCAAGAGACCCAGTACTTC. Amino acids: CASSPTGRIQETQYF.

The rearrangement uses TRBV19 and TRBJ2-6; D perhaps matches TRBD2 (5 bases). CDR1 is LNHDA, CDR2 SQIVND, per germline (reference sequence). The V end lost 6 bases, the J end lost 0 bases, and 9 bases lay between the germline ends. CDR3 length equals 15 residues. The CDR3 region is CASRAESSGANVLTF. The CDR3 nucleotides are TGTGCCAGTAGAGCGGAGAGCTCTGGGGCCAACGTCCTGACTTTC.

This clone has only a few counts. This CDR3 reads CASSFYAGGTDTQYF. The CDR3 nucleotides read TGCGCCAGCAGCTTTTATGCGGGAGGCACAGATACGCAGTATTTT. J is TRBJ2-3 and V is TRBV5-1; 7 bases map to TRBD2. Per germline, CDR1 SGHRS and CDR2 YFSETQ. The CDR3 extends over 15 amino acids. The V segment lost 2 bases and the J segment 1 base; nucleotides outside the gene matches: 4.

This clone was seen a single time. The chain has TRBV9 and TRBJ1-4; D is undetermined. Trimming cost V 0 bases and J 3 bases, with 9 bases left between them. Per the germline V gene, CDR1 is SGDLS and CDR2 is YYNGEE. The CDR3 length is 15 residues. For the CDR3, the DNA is TGTGCCAGCAGCGTAGCCGAGGGATCTAATGAAAAACTGTTTTTT. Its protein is CASSVAEGSNEKLFF. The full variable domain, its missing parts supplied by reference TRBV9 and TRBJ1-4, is DSGVTQTPKHLITATGQRVTLRCSPRSGDLSVYWYQQSLDQGLQFLIQYYNGEERAKGNILERFSAQQFPDLHSELNLSSLELGDSALYFCASSVAEGSNEKLFFGSGTQLSVL.

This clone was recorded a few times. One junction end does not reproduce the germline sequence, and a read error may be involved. CDR3 sequence (DNA): TGTGCCAGCAGCCCCAGACAGGGTATGGCTACTATCTTC. It codes for CASSPRQGMATIF. The genes are TRBV7-8 and TRBJ2-1; 7 bases fit TRBD1. The CDR3 spans 13 residues. Germline CDR1 is SGHVS and CDR2 is FQNEAQ.

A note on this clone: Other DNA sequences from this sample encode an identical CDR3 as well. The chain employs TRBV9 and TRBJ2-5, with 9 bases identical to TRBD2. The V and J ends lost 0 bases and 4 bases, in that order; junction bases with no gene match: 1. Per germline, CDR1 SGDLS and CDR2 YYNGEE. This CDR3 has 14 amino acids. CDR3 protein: CASSVGRGGETQYF. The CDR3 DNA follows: TGTGCCAGCAGCGTAGGGCGGGGGGGAGAGACCCAGTACTTC.

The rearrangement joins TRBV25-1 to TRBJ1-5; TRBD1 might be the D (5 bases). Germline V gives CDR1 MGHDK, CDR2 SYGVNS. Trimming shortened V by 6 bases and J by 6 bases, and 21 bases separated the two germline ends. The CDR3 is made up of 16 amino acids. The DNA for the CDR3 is TGTGCCAGCAGCCCCAGCGGGAGGGGAGTCGGTCAGCCCCAGCATTTT. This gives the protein CASSPSGRGVGQPQHF.

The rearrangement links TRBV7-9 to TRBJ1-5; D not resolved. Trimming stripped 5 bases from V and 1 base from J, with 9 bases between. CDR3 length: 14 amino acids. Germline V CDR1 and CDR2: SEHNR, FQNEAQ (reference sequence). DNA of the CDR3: TGTGCCAGCAGCCTAACCGCGAGCAATCAGCCCCAGCATTTT. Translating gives CASSLTASNQPQHF.

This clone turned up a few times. The CDR3, as DNA: TGCAGTGCTTCGCGATTGAGGGGCTACACCTTC. Its translation is CSASRLRGYTF. The chain couples TRBV20-1 to TRBJ1-2; D not resolved. Trimming pared 5 bases from V and 8 bases from J, leaving 12 bases between. Germline assignment: CDR1 DFQATT and CDR2 SNEGSKA (reference sequence). The CDR3 covers 11 residues.

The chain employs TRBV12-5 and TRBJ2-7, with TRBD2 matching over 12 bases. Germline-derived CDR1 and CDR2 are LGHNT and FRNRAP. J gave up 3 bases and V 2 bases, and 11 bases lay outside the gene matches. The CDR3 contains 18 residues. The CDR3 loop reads CASGLPGLAGWMGYEQYF. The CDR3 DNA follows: TGTGCTAGTGGTTTGCCCGGACTAGCGGGGTGGATGGGCTACGAGCAGTACTTC.

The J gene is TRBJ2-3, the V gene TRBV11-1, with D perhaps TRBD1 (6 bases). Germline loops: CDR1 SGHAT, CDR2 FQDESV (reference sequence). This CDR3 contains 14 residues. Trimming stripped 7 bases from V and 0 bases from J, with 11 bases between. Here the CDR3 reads CASTQGYSTDTQYF. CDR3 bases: TGTGCCAGCACCCAGGGGTATAGCACAGATACGCAGTATTTT.

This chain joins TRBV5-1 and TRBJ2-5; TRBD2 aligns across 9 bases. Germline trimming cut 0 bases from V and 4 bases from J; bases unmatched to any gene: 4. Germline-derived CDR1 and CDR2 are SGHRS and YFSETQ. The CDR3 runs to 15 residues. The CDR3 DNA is TGCGCCAGCAGCTTGGGCGGGAGGGCCGTAGAGACCCAGTACTTC. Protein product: CASSLGGRAVETQYF.

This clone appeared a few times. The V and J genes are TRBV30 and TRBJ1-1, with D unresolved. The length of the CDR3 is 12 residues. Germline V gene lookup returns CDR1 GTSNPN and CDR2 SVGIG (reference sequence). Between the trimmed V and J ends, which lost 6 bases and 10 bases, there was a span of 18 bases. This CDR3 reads CACPGRSRGAFF. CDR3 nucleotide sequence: TGTGCCTGCCCTGGCCGGAGTCGGGGAGCTTTCTTT.

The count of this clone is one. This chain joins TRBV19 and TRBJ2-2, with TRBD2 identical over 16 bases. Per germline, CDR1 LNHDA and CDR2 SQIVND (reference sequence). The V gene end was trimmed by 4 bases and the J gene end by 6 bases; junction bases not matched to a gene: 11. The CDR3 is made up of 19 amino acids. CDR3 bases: TGTGCCAGTAGTAGGAAGGAAAGAGGGACTAGCGGGAGGGCCGGGGAGCTGTTTTTT. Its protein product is CASSRKERGTSGRAGELFF.

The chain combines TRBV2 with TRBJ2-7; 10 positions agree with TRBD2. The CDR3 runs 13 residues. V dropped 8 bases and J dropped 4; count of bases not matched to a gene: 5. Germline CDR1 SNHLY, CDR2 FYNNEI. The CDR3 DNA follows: TGTGCCAGCTGGGGACTAGCGTCTTACGAGCAGTACTTC. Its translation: CASWGLASYEQYF.

CDR3 amino acids: CASSGPPQGGSRNTIYF. The CDR3, as DNA: TGTGCCAGCAGTGGACCCCCACAGGGAGGGAGTAGAAACACCATATATTTT. The rearrangement links TRBV25-1 to TRBJ1-3; possibly TRBD1 for D (6 bases). Germline CDR1 reads MGHDK; CDR2 reads SYGVNS. This CDR3 has 17 amino acids. V gave up 4 bases and J gave up 5 bases, with 21 bases separating them. Using reference TRBV25-1 and TRBJ1-3 for the parts outside the CDR3, the full variable domain is EADIYQTPRYLVIGTGKKITLECSQTMGHDKMYWYQQDPGMELHLIHYSYGVNSTEKGDLSSESTVSRIRTEHFPLTLESARPSHTSQYLCASSGPPQGGSRNTIYFGEGSWLTVV.

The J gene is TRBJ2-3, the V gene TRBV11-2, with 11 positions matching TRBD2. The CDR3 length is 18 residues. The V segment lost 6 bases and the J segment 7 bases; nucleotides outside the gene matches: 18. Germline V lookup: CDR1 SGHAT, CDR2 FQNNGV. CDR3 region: CASRMVAGGREDYHTQYF. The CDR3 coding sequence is TGTGCCAGCAGGATGGTAGCGGGAGGGAGGGAGGATTATCATACGCAGTATTTT.

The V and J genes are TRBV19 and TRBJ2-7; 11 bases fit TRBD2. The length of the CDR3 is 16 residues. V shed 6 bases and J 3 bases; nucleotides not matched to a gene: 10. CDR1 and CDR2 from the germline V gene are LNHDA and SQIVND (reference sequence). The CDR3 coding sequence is TGTGCCAGTAGCAGTAATCCGGGACTAGCGGTCTACGAGCAGTACTTC. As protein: CASSSNPGLAVYEQYF.

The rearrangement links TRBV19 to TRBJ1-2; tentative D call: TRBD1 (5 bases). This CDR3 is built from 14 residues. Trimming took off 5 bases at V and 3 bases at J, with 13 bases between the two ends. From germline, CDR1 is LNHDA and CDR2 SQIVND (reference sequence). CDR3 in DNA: TGTGCCAGTAGTTCTCCTCAGGGCTACTATGGCTACACCTTC. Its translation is CASSSPQGYYGYTF.

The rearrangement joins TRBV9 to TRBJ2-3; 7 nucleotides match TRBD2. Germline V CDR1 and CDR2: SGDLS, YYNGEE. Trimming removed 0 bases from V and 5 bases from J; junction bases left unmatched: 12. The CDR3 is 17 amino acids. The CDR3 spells CASSVETRGGVRDTQYF. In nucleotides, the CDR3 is TGTGCCAGCAGCGTAGAGACTCGGGGAGGGGTGAGAGATACGCAGTATTTT.

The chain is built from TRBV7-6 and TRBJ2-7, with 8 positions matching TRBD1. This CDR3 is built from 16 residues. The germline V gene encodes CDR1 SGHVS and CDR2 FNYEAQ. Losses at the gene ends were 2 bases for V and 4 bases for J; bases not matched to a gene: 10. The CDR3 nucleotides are TGTGCCAGCAGCTTAAGTGATCCAGGACAGGGATACGAGCAGTACTTC. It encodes CASSLSDPGQGYEQYF.

The CDR3 nucleotides read TGTGCCTGGAGTGTTCGGACAGGGCTCAACGAAAAACTGTTTTTT. This sequence encodes CAWSVRTGLNEKLFF. The chain has TRBV30 and TRBJ1-4, with 8 bases fitting TRBD1. The germline V gene has CDR1 GTSNPN and CDR2 SVGIG (reference sequence). The CDR3 spans 15 residues. Unmatched junction bases numbered 8, after V lost 0 bases and J lost 8 bases. The full variable domain, in which reference TRBV30 and TRBJ1-4 provide the parts outside the CDR3, is SQTIHQWPATLVQPVGSPLSLECTVEGTSNPNLYWYRQAAGRGLQLLFYSVGIGQISSEVPQNLSASRPQDRQFILSSKKLLLSDSGFYLCAWSVRTGLNEKLFFGSGTQLSVL.

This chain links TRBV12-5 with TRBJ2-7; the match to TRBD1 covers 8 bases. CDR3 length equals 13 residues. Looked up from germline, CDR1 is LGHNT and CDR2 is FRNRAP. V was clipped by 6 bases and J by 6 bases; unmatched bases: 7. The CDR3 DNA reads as TGTGCTAGTGGGCCCGGACAGGGTTTCGAGCAGTACTTC. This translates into CASGPGQGFEQYF.

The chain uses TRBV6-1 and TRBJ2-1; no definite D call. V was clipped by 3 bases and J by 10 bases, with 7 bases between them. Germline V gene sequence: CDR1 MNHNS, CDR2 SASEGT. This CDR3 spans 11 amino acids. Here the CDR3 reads CASSDLTEQFF. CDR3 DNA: TGTGCCAGCAGTGACCTAACCGAGCAGTTCTTC.

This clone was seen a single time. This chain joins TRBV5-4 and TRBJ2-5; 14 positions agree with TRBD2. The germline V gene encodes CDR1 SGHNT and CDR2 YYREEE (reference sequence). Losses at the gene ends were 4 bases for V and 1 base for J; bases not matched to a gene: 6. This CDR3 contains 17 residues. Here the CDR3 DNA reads TGTGCCAGCAGCCTAGGGGGACTAGCGGGGGTCCAAGAGACCCAGTACTTC. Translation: CASSLGGLAGVQETQYF.

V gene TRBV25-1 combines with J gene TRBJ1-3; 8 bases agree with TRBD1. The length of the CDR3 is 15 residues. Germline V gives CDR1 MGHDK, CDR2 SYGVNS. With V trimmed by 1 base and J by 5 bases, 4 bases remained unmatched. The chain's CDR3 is CASSEWDRYRNTIYF. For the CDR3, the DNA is TGTGCCAGCAGTGAATGGGACAGGTATAGAAACACCATATATTTT.